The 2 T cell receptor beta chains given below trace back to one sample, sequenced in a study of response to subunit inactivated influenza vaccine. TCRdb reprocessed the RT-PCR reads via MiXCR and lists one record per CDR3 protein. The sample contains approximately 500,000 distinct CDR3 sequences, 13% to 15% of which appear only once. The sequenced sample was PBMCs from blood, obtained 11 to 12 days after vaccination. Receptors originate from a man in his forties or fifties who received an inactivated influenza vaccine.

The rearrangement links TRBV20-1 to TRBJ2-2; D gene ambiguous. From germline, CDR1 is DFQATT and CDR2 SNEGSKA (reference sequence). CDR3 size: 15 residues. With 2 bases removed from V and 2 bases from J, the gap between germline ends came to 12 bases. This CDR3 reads CSARLYNYNTGELFF. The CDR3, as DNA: TGCAGTGCTAGACTATACAACTATAACACCGGGGAGCTGTTTTTT.

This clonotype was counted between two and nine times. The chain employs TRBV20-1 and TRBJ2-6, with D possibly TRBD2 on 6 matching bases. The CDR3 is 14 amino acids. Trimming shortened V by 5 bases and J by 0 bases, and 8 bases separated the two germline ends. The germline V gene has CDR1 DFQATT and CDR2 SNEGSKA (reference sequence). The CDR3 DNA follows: TGCAGTGCTGGGCGGGGCTCTGGGGCCAACGTCCTGACTTTC. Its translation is CSAGRGSGANVLTF.